Listed below are T cell receptor beta chains from one sample, sequenced in a study of blood T cell repertoires in COVID-19. Assay: immunoSEQ multiplex PCR; the TCRdb copy retains only in-frame clones and omits some. The table has 200,000 to 300,000 clones, around 87% seen once. Sequencing input: peripheral blood. The receptors were sampled from a woman aged 55-70 years with COVID-19, enrolled during active disease. CDR3s include the opening cysteine and the closing phenylalanine or tryptophan. Each record gives: J gene, clone size, D gene, V gene, CDR3 protein, CDR3 DNA. D genes are given only for firm matches. Part of the rows lack a size; the others show once, few, many or a class for expanded clones.

j_call: TRBJ2-3
clone_size: -
d_call: -
v_call: TRBV28
cdr3_aa: CASCEGATDTQYF
cdr3_nt: TGTGCCAGCTGCGAGGGAGCAACAGATACGCAGTATTTT

j_call: TRBJ2-1
clone_size: -
d_call: TRBD1
v_call: TRBV4-2
cdr3_aa: CASSQATPGTGGHEQFF
cdr3_nt: TGTGCCAGCAGCCAGGCCACTCCCGGGACAGGGGGCCATGAGCAGTTCTTC

j_call: TRBJ1-2
clone_size: -
d_call: -
v_call: TRBV2
cdr3_aa: CASSEGGLANYGYTF
cdr3_nt: TGTGCCAGCAGTGAAGGCGGCCTAGCTAACTATGGCTACACCTTC

j_call: TRBJ2-3
clone_size: few
d_call: -
v_call: TRBV18
cdr3_aa: CASSPRSGITDTQYF
cdr3_nt: TGTGCCAGCTCACCAAGGTCGGGGATAACAGATACGCAGTATTTT

j_call: TRBJ1-6
clone_size: once
d_call: TRBD1
v_call: TRBV5-4
cdr3_aa: CASSLRGGGSPLHF
cdr3_nt: TGTGCCAGCAGCTTGCGAGGGGGCGGGTCACCCCTCCACTTT

j_call: TRBJ2-5
clone_size: -
d_call: -
v_call: TRBV7-9
cdr3_aa: CASSGRLVTETQYF
cdr3_nt: TGTGCCAGCAGCGGTCGACTAGTAACGGAGACCCAGTACTTC

j_call: TRBJ2-7
clone_size: -
d_call: TRBD2
v_call: TRBV6-2/TRBV6-3
cdr3_aa: CASSGAVAASGSSWEQYF
cdr3_nt: TGTGCCAGCAGTGGAGCGGTGGCGGCTAGCGGGAGTAGTTGGGAGCAGTACTTC

j_call: TRBJ1-1
clone_size: -
d_call: -
v_call: TRBV9
cdr3_aa: CASSVGPDMNTEAFF
cdr3_nt: TGTGCCAGCAGCGTAGGCCCAGATATGAACACTGAAGCTTTCTTT

j_call: TRBJ1-3
clone_size: -
d_call: -
v_call: TRBV10-3
cdr3_aa: CAISVRSGNTIYF
cdr3_nt: TGTGCCATCAGTGTCCGCTCTGGAAACACCATATATTTT

j_call: TRBJ1-2
clone_size: few
d_call: TRBD1
v_call: TRBV29-1
cdr3_aa: CSASRGTGPNYGYTF
cdr3_nt: TGCAGCGCCTCGAGGGGGACAGGGCCAAACTATGGCTACACCTTC

j_call: TRBJ1-2
clone_size: -
d_call: -
v_call: TRBV6-6
cdr3_aa: CASSYGTGPAYGYTF
cdr3_nt: TGTGCCAGCAGTTACGGTACAGGGCCCGCCTATGGCTACACCTTC

j_call: TRBJ2-7
clone_size: once
d_call: -
v_call: TRBV14
cdr3_aa: CASSHLPLGQGEQYF
cdr3_nt: TGTGCCAGCAGCCATCTACCCCTGGGGCAGGGCGAGCAGTACTTC

j_call: TRBJ1-2
clone_size: few
d_call: -
v_call: TRBV2
cdr3_aa: CAILQRWGTNYGYTF
cdr3_nt: TGTGCCATCCTCCAGAGGTGGGGGACAAACTATGGCTACACCTTC

j_call: TRBJ2-2
clone_size: -
d_call: -
v_call: TRBV7-9
cdr3_aa: CASSARLNTGELFF
cdr3_nt: TGTGCCAGCAGCGCAAGACTGAACACCGGGGAGCTGTTTTTT

j_call: TRBJ1-4
clone_size: -
d_call: TRBD1
v_call: TRBV6-6
cdr3_aa: CASSYPTGVREKLFF
cdr3_nt: TGTGCCAGCAGTTACCCTACAGGGGTGCGTGAAAAACTGTTTTTT

j_call: TRBJ2-1
clone_size: few
d_call: TRBD2
v_call: TRBV27
cdr3_aa: CARRTSGRGSSYNEQFF
cdr3_nt: TGTGCCAGGCGTACTAGCGGGAGGGGTAGCTCCTACAATGAGCAGTTCTTC

j_call: TRBJ2-5
clone_size: -
d_call: -
v_call: TRBV15
cdr3_aa: CATSPPGSRGSSQYF
cdr3_nt: TGTGCCACCAGCCCCCCTGGGTCTCGGGGAAGCTCCCAGTACTTC

j_call: TRBJ1-3
clone_size: -
d_call: -
v_call: TRBV7-3
cdr3_aa: CASSLAGNSGNTIYF
cdr3_nt: TGTGCCAGCAGCTTAGCAGGGAACTCTGGAAACACCATATATTTT

j_call: TRBJ2-5
clone_size: -
d_call: -
v_call: TRBV30
cdr3_aa: CAFSGTIQETQYF
cdr3_nt: TGTGCCTTCTCCGGGACAATTCAAGAGACCCAGTACTTC

j_call: TRBJ2-7
clone_size: -
d_call: TRBD1
v_call: TRBV19
cdr3_aa: CASSIRALPGQATYEQYF
cdr3_nt: TGTGCCAGTAGTATTCGAGCCCTCCCGGGACAGGCAACCTACGAGCAGTACTTC

j_call: TRBJ2-5
clone_size: once
d_call: TRBD1
v_call: TRBV19
cdr3_aa: CASGGTGWIETQYF
cdr3_nt: TGTGCCAGTGGCGGGACAGGGTGGATAGAGACCCAGTACTTC

j_call: TRBJ2-5
clone_size: -
d_call: TRBD2
v_call: TRBV11-2
cdr3_aa: CASTRSGTSQETQYF
cdr3_nt: TGTGCCAGCACCCGTAGCGGGACGTCCCAAGAGACCCAGTACTTC

j_call: TRBJ2-7
clone_size: -
d_call: -
v_call: TRBV5-4
cdr3_aa: CASSNLGSVGEYEQYF
cdr3_nt: TGTGCCAGCAGCAACCTGGGCTCGGTGGGAGAATACGAGCAGTACTTC

j_call: TRBJ1-2
clone_size: -
d_call: -
v_call: TRBV24-1
cdr3_aa: CATSDSINFRQSGYTF
cdr3_nt: TGTGCCACCAGTGATTCGATCAATTTCAGACAGTCTGGCTACACCTTC

j_call: TRBJ1-5
clone_size: -
d_call: TRBD1
v_call: TRBV19
cdr3_aa: CASSAGTGDQSAQHF
cdr3_nt: TGTGCCAGTAGTGCCGGGACAGGGGACCAATCAGCCCAGCATTTT

j_call: TRBJ1-2
clone_size: -
d_call: TRBD1
v_call: TRBV6-1
cdr3_aa: CASSEVSGGGYTF
cdr3_nt: TGTGCCAGCAGTGAAGTTTCAGGGGGTGGCTACACCTTC

j_call: TRBJ1-5
clone_size: -
d_call: TRBD1
v_call: TRBV29-1
cdr3_aa: CSVGQGNQPQHF
cdr3_nt: TGCAGCGTTGGACAGGGTAATCAGCCCCAGCATTTT

j_call: TRBJ1-2
clone_size: few
d_call: TRBD1
v_call: TRBV5-1
cdr3_aa: CASSSGTGEGYTF
cdr3_nt: TGCGCCAGCAGCTCCGGGACAGGGGAAGGCTACACCTTC

j_call: TRBJ1-3
clone_size: -
d_call: -
v_call: TRBV5-1
cdr3_aa: CASSLGAASGNTIYF
cdr3_nt: TGCGCCAGCAGCTTGGGGGCAGCCTCTGGAAACACCATATATTTT

j_call: TRBJ2-5
clone_size: -
d_call: -
v_call: TRBV6-5
cdr3_aa: CASSRVGGATQYF
cdr3_nt: TGTGCCAGCAGCAGGGTAGGGGGAGCTACCCAGTACTTC

j_call: TRBJ2-5
clone_size: -
d_call: TRBD1
v_call: TRBV7-2
cdr3_aa: CASSQGGRKETQYF
cdr3_nt: TGTGCCAGCAGCCAAGGGGGCCGTAAAGAGACCCAGTACTTC

j_call: TRBJ2-7
clone_size: -
d_call: -
v_call: TRBV7-3
cdr3_aa: CASSSTGTPGEQYF
cdr3_nt: TGTGCCAGCAGCTCGACTGGGACACCAGGTGAGCAGTACTTC

j_call: TRBJ1-5
clone_size: -
d_call: -
v_call: TRBV15
cdr3_aa: CATSSQGYQPQHF
cdr3_nt: TGTGCCACCAGCAGCCAGGGTTATCAGCCCCAGCATTTT

j_call: TRBJ2-7
clone_size: -
d_call: TRBD2
v_call: TRBV28
cdr3_aa: CASSRLAGGPGKTYEQYF
cdr3_nt: TGTGCCAGCAGTCGCCTAGCGGGAGGGCCGGGGAAGACCTACGAGCAGTACTTC

j_call: TRBJ2-4
clone_size: few
d_call: -
v_call: TRBV18
cdr3_aa: CASSPRYIQYF
cdr3_nt: TGTGCCAGCTCACCCAGGTACATTCAGTACTTC

j_call: TRBJ1-5
clone_size: -
d_call: TRBD1
v_call: TRBV5-1
cdr3_aa: CASSAQGGEQPQHF
cdr3_nt: TGCGCCAGCAGCGCGCAGGGGGGAGAGCAGCCCCAGCATTTT

j_call: TRBJ1-6
clone_size: -
d_call: TRBD1
v_call: TRBV7-2
cdr3_aa: CASSHSGQGNNSPLHF
cdr3_nt: TGTGCCAGCAGCCATTCCGGACAGGGAAATAATTCACCCCTCCACTTT

j_call: TRBJ1-3
clone_size: once
d_call: -
v_call: TRBV18
cdr3_aa: CASSPPAGSSGNTIYF
cdr3_nt: TGTGCCAGCTCACCACCGGCAGGGTCCTCTGGAAACACCATATATTTT

j_call: TRBJ1-4
clone_size: -
d_call: TRBD1
v_call: TRBV6-2/TRBV6-3
cdr3_aa: CASSPDRVVTTNEKLFF
cdr3_nt: TGTGCCAGCAGTCCGGACAGGGTGGTGACAACTAATGAAAAACTGTTTTTT

j_call: TRBJ2-7
clone_size: -
d_call: -
v_call: TRBV4-1
cdr3_aa: CASSQDRDSSTYEQYF
cdr3_nt: TGCGCCAGCAGCCAAGATCGAGACAGTTCCACCTACGAGCAGTACTTC

j_call: TRBJ2-7
clone_size: -
d_call: TRBD1
v_call: TRBV7-9
cdr3_aa: CAGDRVLGEQYF
cdr3_nt: TGTGCTGGGGACAGGGTTCTCGGCGAGCAGTACTTC

j_call: TRBJ1-6
clone_size: -
d_call: TRBD1
v_call: TRBV7-6
cdr3_aa: CASSPTGTGYNSPLHF
cdr3_nt: TGTGCCAGCAGCCCCACCGGGACAGGTTATAATTCACCCCTCCACTTT

j_call: TRBJ2-1
clone_size: once
d_call: TRBD2
v_call: TRBV5-6
cdr3_aa: CASSTQPGLAGGPFFF
cdr3_nt: TGTGCCAGCAGTACTCAACCGGGACTAGCGGGAGGGCCGTTCTTCTTC

j_call: TRBJ2-7
clone_size: -
d_call: TRBD2
v_call: TRBV6-5
cdr3_aa: CASSGLAGGYEQYF
cdr3_nt: TGTGCCAGCAGCGGACTAGCGGGAGGCTACGAGCAGTACTTC

j_call: TRBJ1-2
clone_size: few
d_call: TRBD1
v_call: TRBV3-1/TRBV3-2
cdr3_aa: CASSPQITGGGPNYGYTF
cdr3_nt: TGTGCCAGCAGCCCACAAATCACAGGGGGGGGTCCTAACTATGGCTACACCTTC

j_call: TRBJ2-6
clone_size: -
d_call: TRBD2
v_call: TRBV6-1
cdr3_aa: CASSARLAGYSGANVLTF
cdr3_nt: TGTGCCAGCAGTGCCCGACTAGCGGGTTACTCTGGGGCCAACGTCCTGACTTTC

j_call: TRBJ2-2
clone_size: -
d_call: -
v_call: TRBV24-1
cdr3_aa: CATRRQENTGELFF
cdr3_nt: TGTGCCACCAGACGTCAGGAAAACACCGGGGAGCTGTTTTTT

j_call: TRBJ2-2
clone_size: -
d_call: TRBD1
v_call: TRBV29-1
cdr3_aa: CSAHARDPRQGAESGELFF
cdr3_nt: TGCAGCGCCCATGCGAGGGATCCAAGACAGGGGGCCGAATCCGGGGAGCTGTTTTTT

j_call: TRBJ1-4
clone_size: -
d_call: TRBD1
v_call: TRBV4-1
cdr3_aa: CASSQADRGWGNEKLFF
cdr3_nt: TGCGCCAGCAGCCAAGCTGACAGGGGATGGGGTAATGAAAAACTGTTTTTT

j_call: TRBJ2-2
clone_size: -
d_call: -
v_call: TRBV5-1
cdr3_aa: CASSLWTPGAGELFF
cdr3_nt: TGCGCCAGCAGCCTCTGGACTCCTGGGGCCGGGGAGCTGTTTTTT

j_call: TRBJ1-6
clone_size: -
d_call: TRBD1
v_call: TRBV9
cdr3_aa: CASSVTQGDNSPLHF
cdr3_nt: TGTGCCAGCAGCGTTACCCAGGGGGATAATTCACCCCTCCACTTT

j_call: TRBJ1-3
clone_size: -
d_call: -
v_call: TRBV6-5
cdr3_aa: CASSSTVSGNTIYF
cdr3_nt: TGTGCCAGCAGTTCGACAGTCTCTGGAAACACCATATATTTT

j_call: TRBJ2-1
clone_size: once
d_call: -
v_call: TRBV5-6
cdr3_aa: CASSLIQGVGEQFF
cdr3_nt: TGTGCCAGCAGCTTGATTCAGGGTGTCGGTGAGCAGTTCTTC

j_call: TRBJ2-7
clone_size: -
d_call: -
v_call: TRBV14
cdr3_aa: CASSLGVAQQYF
cdr3_nt: TGTGCCAGCAGCCTAGGGGTGGCCCAGCAGTACTTC

j_call: TRBJ2-5
clone_size: -
d_call: -
v_call: TRBV5-1
cdr3_aa: CASSLVGGQIQETQYF
cdr3_nt: TGCGCCAGCAGCTTGGTGGGTGGGCAGATTCAAGAGACCCAGTACTTC

j_call: TRBJ1-1
clone_size: -
d_call: -
v_call: TRBV3-1/TRBV3-2
cdr3_aa: CASSQDWRENTEAFF
cdr3_nt: TGTGCCAGCAGCCAAGATTGGAGGGAGAACACTGAAGCTTTCTTT

j_call: TRBJ1-2
clone_size: -
d_call: -
v_call: TRBV7-2
cdr3_aa: CASSLQVHNYGYTF
cdr3_nt: TGTGCCAGCAGCTTACAGGTTCATAACTATGGCTACACCTTC